What follows are 11 T cell receptor beta chains derived from one specimen sequenced in a study of CD8 T cells in ankylosing spondylitis (dated by TCRdb to between 2016 and 2019). The library was generated by 5' RACE. The sequencer listed for this sample is Illumina HiSeq 2500. Starting from the raw public reads, TCRdb applied fastp trimming at Q25, assembled clones with MiXCR and retained in-frame beta chains. Every CDR3 protein is listed once, alongside the most common genes and DNA of its rows. The sample profile shows around 450,000 distinct CDR3 sequences; about 25% of them were found once. 0.89% of the sample comes from the top ten. No antigen has been identified for these receptors. General conclusions and limits of the study: Blood from ankylosing spondylitis patients appeared to be characterized by a TCR beta motif composed of roughly 8 highly homologous amino acid variants.

The sample consisted of blood, either unsorted or a sorted T cell fraction (not recorded which). The origin of the receptors is a male donor with ankylosing spondylitis.

This rearrangement joins TRBV15 to TRBJ2-2, with 7 nucleotides matching TRBD1. Germline values: CDR1 LNHNV, CDR2 YYDKDF (reference sequence). This CDR3 region has 15 residues. The V and J ends lost 0 bases and 5 bases, in that order; junction bases with no gene match: 3. The CDR3: CATSREAGGTGELFF. Written as DNA, the CDR3 is TGTGCCACCAGCAGAGAGGCAGGGGGAACCGGGGAGCTGTTTTTT.

V and J are TRBV30 and TRBJ2-3; 7 bases are shared with TRBD2. Germline loops: CDR1 GTSNPN, CDR2 SVGIG (reference sequence). This CDR3 is 15 amino acids long. Unmatched junction bases numbered 7, after V lost 0 bases and J lost 4 bases. This chain's CDR3 is CAWSVGGRAPDTQYF. The CDR3, as DNA: TGTGCCTGGAGTGTAGGTGGGAGGGCCCCAGATACGCAGTATTTT.

This clonotype was observed a few times. The chain joins TRBV20-1 to TRBJ2-1; 8 bases are a match to TRBD2. Germline CDR1 DFQATT, CDR2 SNEGSKA (reference sequence). CDR3 length: 14 amino acids. With V trimmed by 3 bases and J by 5 bases, 6 bases remained unmatched. The chain's CDR3 is CSASKREPDNEQFF. In DNA form, the CDR3 reads TGCAGTGCTAGCAAGCGGGAGCCCGACAATGAGCAGTTCTTC.

This chain links TRBV11-2 with TRBJ1-4, with unresolved D. The CDR3 has 15 amino acids. Trimming stripped 5 bases from V and 7 bases from J, with 17 bases between. Germline V gene data show CDR1 as SGHAT and CDR2 as FQNNGV. The CDR3 region is CASSIGPRAGEKLFF. The DNA for the CDR3 is TGTGCCAGCAGCATCGGGCCCCGGGCTGGTGAAAAACTGTTTTTT.

The rearrangement links TRBV18 to TRBJ2-1; a possible D gene is TRBD2 (6 bases). Germline V CDR1 and CDR2: KGHSH, LQKENI. The CDR3 is made up of 16 amino acids. The germline V and J ends were trimmed by 2 bases and 3 bases, with 14 bases remaining between them. In DNA form, the CDR3 reads TGTGCCAGCTCACCAGCGGGGCGGGAACTCTACAATGAGCAGTTCTTC. Translation: CASSPAGRELYNEQFF.

This rearrangement joins TRBV20-1 to TRBJ1-6, with D possibly matching TRBD1 (5 bases). V gave up 2 bases and J gave up 10 bases, with 9 bases separating them. The CDR3 has 12 residues. Germline assignment: CDR1 DFQATT and CDR2 SNEGSKA (reference sequence). In nucleotides, the CDR3 is TGCAGTGCTAGATCTAAGGGGTCACCCCTCCACTTT. Its protein is CSARSKGSPLHF.

V and J are TRBV7-9 and TRBJ1-5, with D maybe TRBD1 (6 bases). The CDR3 runs 14 residues. V gave up 7 bases and J gave up 7 bases, with 17 bases separating them. The V gene's germline CDR1 is SEHNR and CDR2 FQNEAQ (reference sequence). CDR3 amino acids: CASNRGGQGQPQHF. CDR3 sequence (DNA): TGTGCCAGCAACCGAGGGGGGCAGGGACAGCCCCAGCATTTT.

The chain has TRBV7-8 and TRBJ1-5; 7 bases match TRBD1. The ends lost 2 bases at V and 0 bases at J; junction bases unmatched: 4. This CDR3 spans 16 amino acids. CDR1 and CDR2 (germline): SGHVS, FQNEAQ. DNA for the CDR3: TGTGCCAGCAGCTTAAATCCAGGGGGTAGCAATCAGCCCCAGCATTTT. Translating it yields CASSLNPGGSNQPQHF. Full variable domain (rest looked up from reference TRBV7-8 and TRBJ1-5): GAGVSQSPRYKVAKRGQDVALRCDPISGHVSLFWYQQALGQGPEFLTYFQNEAQLDKSGLPSDRFFAERPEGSVSTLKIQRTQQEDSAVYLCASSLNPGGSNQPQHFGDGTRLSIL.

This clonotype was seen more than once but under ten times. The chain uses TRBV20-1 and TRBJ2-3; D perhaps matches TRBD1 (7 bases). Germline V CDR1 and CDR2: DFQATT, SNEGSKA (reference sequence). The CDR3 sequence is 14 residues long. V was cut by 3 bases and J by 2 bases, with 12 bases left in between. The CDR3 here is CSARQGGYTDTQYF. Written as DNA, the CDR3 is TGCAGTGCTAGGCAGGGGGGATACACAGATACGCAGTATTTT.

The sample holds a few counts of this clonotype. The chain has TRBV2 and TRBJ2-2; the D is unclear. CDR3 length equals 16 residues. The germline gives CDR1 SNHLY, CDR2 FYNNEI. The V end was cut by 0 bases, the J end by 0 bases, with 8 bases between. CDR3 sequence: CASSEARFANTGELFF. DNA of the CDR3: TGTGCCAGCAGTGAAGCTAGGTTCGCGAACACCGGGGAGCTGTTTTTT.

The chain links TRBV11-2 to TRBJ2-1, with D perhaps TRBD1 (6 bases). Germline CDR1 is SGHAT and CDR2 is FQNNGV. The CDR3 covers 16 residues. Trimming removed 2 bases at V and 12 bases at J, with 23 bases between. The CDR3 reads CASSLLFRAQEGVQFF. The CDR3 region has the DNA TGTGCCAGCAGCTTATTGTTCCGGGCGCAAGAGGGGGTGCAGTTCTTC.